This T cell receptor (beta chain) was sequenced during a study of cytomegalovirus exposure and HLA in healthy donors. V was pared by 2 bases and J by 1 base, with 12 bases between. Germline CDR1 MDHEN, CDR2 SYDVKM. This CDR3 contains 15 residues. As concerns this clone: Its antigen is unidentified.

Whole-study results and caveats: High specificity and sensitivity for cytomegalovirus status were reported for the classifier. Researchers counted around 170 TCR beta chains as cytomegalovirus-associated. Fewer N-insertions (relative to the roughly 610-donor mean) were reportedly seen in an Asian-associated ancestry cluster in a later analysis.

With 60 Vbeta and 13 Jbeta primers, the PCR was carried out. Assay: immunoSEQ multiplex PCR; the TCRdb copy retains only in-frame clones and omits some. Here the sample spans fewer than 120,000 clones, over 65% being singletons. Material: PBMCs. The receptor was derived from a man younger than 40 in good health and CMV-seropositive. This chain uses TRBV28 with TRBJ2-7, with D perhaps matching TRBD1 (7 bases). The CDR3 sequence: CASSLRQGGSYEQYF. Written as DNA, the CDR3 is TGTGCCAGCAGTTTAAGGCAGGGGGGATCCTACGAGCAGTACTTC.